These 8 T cell receptor beta chains came from one sample sequenced in a study of blood T cell repertoires in COVID-19. TCRdb's table, derived via immunoSEQ multiplex PCR, lists solely in-frame clones and lacks some. Of about 270,000 clones in the sample, roughly nine tenths are singletons; the top ten hold approximately 12%. Sample: peripheral blood. These TCRs come from a woman aged 25 to 45 with COVID-19, enrolled during active disease.

This chain joins TRBV13 and TRBJ2-3; 9 nucleotides match TRBD2. The CDR3 covers 20 residues. Losses at the gene ends were 3 bases for V and 1 base for J; bases not matched to a gene: 17. CDR1 and CDR2 (germline): PRHDT, FYEKMQ (reference sequence). CDR3 amino acids: CASSFPGTSLGTAGTDTQYF. Here the CDR3 DNA reads TGTGCCAGCAGCTTTCCGGGGACTAGCTTGGGGACGGCTGGCACAGATACGCAGTATTTT.

The chain has TRBV6-1 and TRBJ1-6, with D perhaps TRBD1 (6 bases). Germline V gene sequence: CDR1 MNHNS, CDR2 SASEGT. V lost 6 bases to trimming and J lost 10 bases, with 22 bases between them. The CDR3 is made up of 16 amino acids. CDR3 sequence: CASREQGQGSSSPLHF. CDR3 nucleotides: TGTGCCAGCAGGGAACAGGGACAAGGTTCATCATCACCCCTCCACTTT.

The chain employs TRBV20-1 and TRBJ1-1, with D uncertain. From germline, CDR1 is DFQATT and CDR2 SNEGSKA (reference sequence). This CDR3 is 13 amino acids long. Trimming stripped 3 bases from V and 7 bases from J, with 15 bases between. CDR3 bases: TGCAGTGCTAGTTTGACCAAAAGCGGTGAAGCTTTCTTT. Translating gives CSASLTKSGEAFF.

The V call is TRBV5-8, the J call TRBJ1-5; D is ambiguous. V lost 0 bases to trimming and J lost 4 bases, with 5 bases between them. Looked up from germline, CDR1 is SGHTS and CDR2 is YDEGEE. The CDR3 extends over 13 amino acids. The CDR3 coding sequence is TGTGCCAGCAGCTTGGGAGAGAATCAGCCCCAGCATTTT. Protein sequence: CASSLGENQPQHF.

V usage is TRBV29-1 and J usage is TRBJ2-3, with 10 positions matching TRBD1. The germline gives CDR1 SQVTM, CDR2 ANQGSEA. The CDR3 is made up of 15 amino acids. After removal of 3 bases from V and 3 bases from J, the junction contained 6 bases not matched to a gene. CDR3 residues: CSVEFGDRGTDTQYF. The CDR3 DNA is TGCAGCGTTGAGTTCGGGGACAGGGGTACAGATACGCAGTATTTT.

V gene TRBV2 combines with J gene TRBJ2-1; 14 positions match TRBD2. This CDR3 contains 15 residues. Trimming cost V 6 bases and J 6 bases; bases outside gene matches: 4. Germline lookup yields CDR1 SNHLY and CDR2 FYNNEI. The CDR3 region is CASRGGTSGGNEQFF. CDR3 bases: TGTGCCAGCAGAGGTGGGACTAGCGGGGGCAATGAGCAGTTCTTC.

The CDR3 sequence: CASSARGQRYSGNTIYF. CDR3 sequence (DNA): TGTGCCAGCAGTGCAAGAGGACAGCGCTACTCTGGAAACACCATATATTTT. The V and J genes are TRBV6-1 and TRBJ1-3, with D possibly matching TRBD1 (6 bases). Trimming removed 4 bases at V and 0 bases at J, with 16 bases between. Germline V CDR1 and CDR2: MNHNS, SASEGT. The CDR3 length is 17 residues.

The CDR3 DNA follows: TGTGCCACCAGTGATTTAAATAGTATTCACCGACAGTTCTTC. Residues: CATSDLNSIHRQFF. V usage is TRBV24-1 and J usage is TRBJ2-1; D gene uncertain. Deletions cut 1 base from V and 13 bases from J, with 16 bases between. Germline V CDR1 and CDR2: KGHDR, SFDVKD. The CDR3 runs 14 residues.